The present T cell receptor beta chain was sequenced within a study of blood T cell repertoires in COVID-19. For the study at large: Sites across the United States, Italy and Spain contributed samples from acute and convalescent COVID-19. In each case, the material was cDNA or gDNA derived from T cells, B-cell-depleted T cells, or PBMCs.

CDR3 length equals 15 residues. Trimming cost V 2 bases and J 5 bases; bases outside gene matches: 5. Germline assignment: CDR1 MDHEN and CDR2 SYDVKM. The data were produced by immunoSEQ multiplex PCR, yet TCRdb's version contains in-frame clones alone and is incomplete. The data show about 200,000 clones, roughly 84% seen once. The source of this sequence is a man over 45 with active or convalescent COVID-19. The sample taken for sequencing was peripheral blood. The chain links TRBV28 to TRBJ2-2; 7 nucleotides match TRBD1. CDR3 residues: CASSLGQGVTGELFF. The CDR3 DNA sequence: TGTGCCAGCAGTTTAGGTCAGGGGGTGACCGGGGAGCTGTTTTTT.